This TCR beta chain was documented in a study of T cell changes during pregnancy in multiple sclerosis. This CDR3 is 14 amino acids long. Germline V gene sequence: CDR1 MNHNY, CDR2 SVGAGI (reference sequence). The V segment lost 6 bases and the J segment 3 bases; nucleotides outside the gene matches: 8. Clones were sequenced by immunoSEQ multiplex PCR, and TCRdb holds only the in-frame ones, with some missing. The table lists some 80,000 clones, about 94% of them singletons. The receptor's source is a female donor with multiple sclerosis, enrolled in a pregnancy study. This chain uses TRBV6-6 with TRBJ2-7, with 7 bases fitting TRBD1. The sequencing used CD4+ T cells from peripheral blood mononuclear cells, collected after pregnancy. The chain's CDR3 is CASSKGTVDYEQYF. The CDR3 DNA follows: TGTGCCAGCAGCAAAGGGACAGTTGACTACGAGCAGTACTTC.